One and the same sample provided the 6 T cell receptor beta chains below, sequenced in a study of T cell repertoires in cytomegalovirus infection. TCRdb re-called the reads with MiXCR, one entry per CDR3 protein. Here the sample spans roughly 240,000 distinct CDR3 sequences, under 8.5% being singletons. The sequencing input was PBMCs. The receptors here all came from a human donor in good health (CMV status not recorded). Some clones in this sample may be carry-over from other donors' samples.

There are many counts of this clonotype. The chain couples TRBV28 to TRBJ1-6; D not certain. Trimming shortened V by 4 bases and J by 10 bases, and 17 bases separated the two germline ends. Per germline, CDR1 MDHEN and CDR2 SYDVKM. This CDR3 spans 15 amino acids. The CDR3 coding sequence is TGTGCCAGCAGTTCCCGGGAGGCAAAGAAATCACCCCTCCACTTT. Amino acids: CASSSREAKKSPLHF. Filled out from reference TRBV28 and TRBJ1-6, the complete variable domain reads DVKVTQSSRYLVKRTGEKVFLECVQDMDHENMFWYRQDPGLGLRLIYFSYDVKMKEKGDIPEGYSVSREKKERFSLILESASTNQTSMYLCASSSREAKKSPLHFGNGTRLTVT.

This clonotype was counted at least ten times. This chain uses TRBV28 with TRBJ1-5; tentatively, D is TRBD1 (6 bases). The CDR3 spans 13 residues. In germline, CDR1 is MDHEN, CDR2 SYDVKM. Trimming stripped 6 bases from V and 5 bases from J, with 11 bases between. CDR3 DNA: TGTGCCAGCAGCCCCCCAGGGGATCAGCCCCAGCATTTT. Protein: CASSPPGDQPQHF.

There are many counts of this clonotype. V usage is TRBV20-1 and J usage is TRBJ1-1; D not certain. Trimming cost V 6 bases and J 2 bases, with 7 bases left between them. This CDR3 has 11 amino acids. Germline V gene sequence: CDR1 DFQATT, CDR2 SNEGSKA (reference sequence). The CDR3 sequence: CSAVLNTEAFF. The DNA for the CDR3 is TGCAGTGCCGTCCTCAACACTGAAGCTTTCTTT.

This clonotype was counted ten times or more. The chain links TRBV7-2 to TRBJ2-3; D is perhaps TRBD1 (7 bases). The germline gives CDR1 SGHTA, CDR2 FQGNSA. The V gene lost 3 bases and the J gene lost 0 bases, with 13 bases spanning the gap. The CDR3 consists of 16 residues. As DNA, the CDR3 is TGTGCCAGCAGCTTTCCAGGGGGGACTAGCACAGATACGCAGTATTTT. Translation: CASSFPGGTSTDTQYF.

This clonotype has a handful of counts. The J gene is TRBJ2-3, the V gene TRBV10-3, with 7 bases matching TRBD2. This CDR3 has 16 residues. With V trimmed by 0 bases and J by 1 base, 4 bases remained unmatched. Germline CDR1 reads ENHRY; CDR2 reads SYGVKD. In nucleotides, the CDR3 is TGTGCCATCAGTGAGTCATGGGAGGGAGGCACAGATACGCAGTATTTT. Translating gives CAISESWEGGTDTQYF.

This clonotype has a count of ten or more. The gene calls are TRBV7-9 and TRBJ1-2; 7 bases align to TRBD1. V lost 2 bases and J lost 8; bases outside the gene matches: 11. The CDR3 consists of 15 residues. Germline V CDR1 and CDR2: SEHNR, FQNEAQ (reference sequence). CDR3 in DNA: TGTGCCAGCAGCTTAATCGGGGACAGCCGAGGCGGCTACACCTTC. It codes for CASSLIGDSRGGYTF.